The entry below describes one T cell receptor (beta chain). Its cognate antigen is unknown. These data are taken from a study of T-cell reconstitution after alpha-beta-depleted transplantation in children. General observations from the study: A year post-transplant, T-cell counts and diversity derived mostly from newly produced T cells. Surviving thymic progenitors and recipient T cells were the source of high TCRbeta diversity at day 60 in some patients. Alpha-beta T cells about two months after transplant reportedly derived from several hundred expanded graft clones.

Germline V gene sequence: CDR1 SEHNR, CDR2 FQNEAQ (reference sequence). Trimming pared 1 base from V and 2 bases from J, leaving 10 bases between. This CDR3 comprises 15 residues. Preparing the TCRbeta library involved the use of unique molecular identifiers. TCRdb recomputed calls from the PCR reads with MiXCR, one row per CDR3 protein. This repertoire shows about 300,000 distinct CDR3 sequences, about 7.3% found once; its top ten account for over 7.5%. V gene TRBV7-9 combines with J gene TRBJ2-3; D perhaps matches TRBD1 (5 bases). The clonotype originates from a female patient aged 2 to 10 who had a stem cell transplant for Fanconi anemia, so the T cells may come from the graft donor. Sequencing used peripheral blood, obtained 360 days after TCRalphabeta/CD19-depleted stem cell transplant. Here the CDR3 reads CASSLVQVNTDTQYF. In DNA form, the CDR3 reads TGTGCCAGCAGCTTAGTACAGGTTAACACAGATACGCAGTATTTT.